These 10 T cell receptor beta chains share one sample of origin, sequenced in a study of PD-L1 blockade in urothelial cancer. Time point denoted: pretreatment peripheral blood. TCRdb's copy holds only in-frame clones and misses some; the assay was immunoSEQ multiplex PCR. The table includes 90,000 to 100,000 clones, 85% to 90% detected once. This specimen was PBMCs, taken around atezolizumab (anti-PD-L1) treatment. These receptors originate from a man between 60 and 75 years old with urothelial cancer.

This chain links TRBV20-1 with TRBJ2-7; TRBD2 agrees at 7 bases. CDR1 DFQATT and CDR2 SNEGSKA come from the germline V gene (reference sequence). This CDR3 comprises 10 residues. J was trimmed by 2 bases and V by 8 bases; bases with no gene match: 0. CDR3 loop: CSSGTYEQYF. The CDR3 nucleotides read TGCAGTAGCGGGACCTACGAGCAGTACTTC.

The chain combines TRBV28 with TRBJ2-3, with D maybe TRBD1 (6 bases). The length of the CDR3 is 15 residues. Trimming stripped 6 bases from V and 0 bases from J, with 13 bases between. Germline V gene sequence: CDR1 MDHEN, CDR2 SYDVKM. CDR3: CASSKTGTSTDTQYF. The CDR3 DNA sequence: TGTGCCAGCAGCAAGACAGGCACTAGCACAGATACGCAGTATTTT. Drawing the rest from reference TRBV28 and TRBJ2-3, the complete variable domain is DVKVTQSSRYLVKRTGEKVFLECVQDMDHENMFWYRQDPGLGLRLIYFSYDVKMKEKGDIPEGYSVSREKKERFSLILESASTNQTSMYLCASSKTGTSTDTQYFGPGTRLTVL.

The chain recombines TRBV4-3 with TRBJ2-3; 10 nucleotides agree with TRBD2. Unmatched junction bases numbered 13, after V lost 0 bases and J lost 4 bases. The CDR3 totals 19 residues. Germline CDR1 is LGHNA and CDR2 is YSLEER. The CDR3, as DNA: TGCGCCAGCAGCCAAGAGGCCCTTAGCGGGGGGTCACGCGCAGATACGCAGTATTTT. Protein product: CASSQEALSGGSRADTQYF.

The chain couples TRBV29-1 to TRBJ2-7; TRBD1 might be the D (6 bases). The germline gives CDR1 SQVTM, CDR2 ANQGSEA. The CDR3 length is 14 residues. V was cut by 6 bases and J by 5 bases, with 20 bases left in between. CDR3 coding DNA: TGCAGCGTCGGACAGATCCTCAACCAGGACGAGCAGTACTTC. Amino acid sequence: CSVGQILNQDEQYF.

As concerns this clone: In the same sample, other DNA sequences code for this CDR3. This chain joins TRBV5-1 and TRBJ2-5; 7 nucleotides align to TRBD1. Germline values: CDR1 SGHRS, CDR2 YFSETQ. The CDR3 covers 13 residues. V shed 4 bases and J 2 bases; nucleotides not matched to a gene: 2. The CDR3 region has the DNA TGCGCCAGCAGCGTGGGACAGCAAGAGACCCAGTACTTC. It codes for CASSVGQQETQYF.

The chain links TRBV5-1 to TRBJ2-5; D may be TRBD2 (5 bases). The CDR3 spans 14 residues. Deletions cut 0 bases from V and 1 base from J, with 7 bases between. Germline CDR1 reads SGHRS; CDR2 reads YFSETQ. CDR3 region: CASSLGAGQETQYF. The CDR3 bases are TGCGCCAGCAGCTTGGGCGCGGGCCAAGAGACCCAGTACTTC.

The chain carries TRBV19 and TRBJ1-1; weak D call: TRBD1 (6 bases). This CDR3 comprises 14 residues. Germline V gene data show CDR1 as LNHDA and CDR2 as SQIVND (reference sequence). V lost 3 bases and J 0 bases, leaving 8 bases between the germline ends. The CDR3 nucleotides read TGTGCCAGTAGTATCACAGGGCTGAACACTGAAGCTTTCTTT. Translation gives CASSITGLNTEAFF.

The rearrangement links TRBV11-2 to TRBJ2-3, with a possible D match to TRBD2 (6 bases). Trimming removed 2 bases at V and 6 bases at J, with 12 bases between. Germline V lookup: CDR1 SGHAT, CDR2 FQNNGV. This CDR3 has 14 amino acids. CDR3 amino acids: CASSLILASDTQYF. CDR3 nucleotide sequence: TGTGCCAGCAGCTTAATCCTAGCGTCGGATACGCAGTATTTT.

The V call is TRBV6-5, the J call TRBJ2-1; TRBD2 matches at 8 bases. With 4 bases clipped from V and 6 bases from J, the junction kept 11 bases outside the gene matches. The CDR3 contains 16 residues. Per the germline V gene, CDR1 is MNHEY and CDR2 is SVGAGI. Here the CDR3 reads CASSFTGTSVSNEQFF. The CDR3 DNA sequence: TGTGCCAGCAGTTTTACAGGGACTAGTGTAAGCAATGAGCAGTTCTTC.

The chain combines TRBV21-1 with TRBJ2-7; whether TRBD1, the table's D call, matches the DNA was not checked. TRBV21-1 is a listed pseudogene. The CDR3 is 18 residues long. The CDR3: CASSPSAGGLPVVYEQYF. For the CDR3, the DNA is TGTGCCAGCAGCCCCTCCGCAGGGGGCCTGCCGGTGGTGTACGAGCAGTACTTC.